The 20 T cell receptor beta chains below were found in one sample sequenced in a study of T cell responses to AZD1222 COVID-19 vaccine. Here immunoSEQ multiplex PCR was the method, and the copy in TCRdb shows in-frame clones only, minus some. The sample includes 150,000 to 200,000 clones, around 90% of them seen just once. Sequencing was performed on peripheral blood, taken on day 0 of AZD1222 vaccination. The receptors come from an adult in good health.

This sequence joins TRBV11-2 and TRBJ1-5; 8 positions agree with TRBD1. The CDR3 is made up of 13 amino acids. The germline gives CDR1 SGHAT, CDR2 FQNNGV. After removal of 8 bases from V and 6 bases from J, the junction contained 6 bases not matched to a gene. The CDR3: CASGQGTGQPQHF. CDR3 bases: TGTGCCAGCGGACAGGGCACAGGTCAGCCCCAGCATTTT.

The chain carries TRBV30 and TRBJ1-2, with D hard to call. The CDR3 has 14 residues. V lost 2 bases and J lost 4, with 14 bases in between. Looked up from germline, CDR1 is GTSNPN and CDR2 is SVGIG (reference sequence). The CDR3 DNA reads TGTGCCTGGAGTCAGCAGCACCTCGGCTATGGCTACACCTTC. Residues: CAWSQQHLGYGYTF.

In nucleotides, the CDR3 is TGTGCTAGTGGTTTGGAGGAAAACACCATATATTTT. Amino acid sequence: CASGLEENTIYF. V is TRBV12-5 and J is TRBJ1-3, with D hard to call. Trimming shortened V by 1 base and J by 6 bases, and 4 bases separated the two germline ends. There are 12 residues in the CDR3. In germline, CDR1 is LGHNT, CDR2 FRNRAP.

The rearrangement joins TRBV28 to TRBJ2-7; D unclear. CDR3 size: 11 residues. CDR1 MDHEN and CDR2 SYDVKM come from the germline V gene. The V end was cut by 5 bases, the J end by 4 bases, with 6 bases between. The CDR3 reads CASSTDYEQYF. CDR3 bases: TGTGCCAGCAGTACAGATTACGAGCAGTACTTC.

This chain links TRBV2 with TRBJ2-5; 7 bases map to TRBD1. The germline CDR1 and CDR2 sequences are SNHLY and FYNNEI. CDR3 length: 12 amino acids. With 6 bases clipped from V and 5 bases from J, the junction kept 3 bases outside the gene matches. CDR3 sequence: CASRDRVETQYF. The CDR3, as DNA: TGTGCCAGCAGAGACAGGGTTGAGACCCAGTACTTC.

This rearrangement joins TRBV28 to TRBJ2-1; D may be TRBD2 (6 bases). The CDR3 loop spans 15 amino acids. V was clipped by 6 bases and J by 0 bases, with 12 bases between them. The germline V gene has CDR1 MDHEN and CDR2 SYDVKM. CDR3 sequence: CASRWEAVSYNEQFF. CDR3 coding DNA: TGTGCCAGCAGATGGGAGGCGGTCTCCTACAATGAGCAGTTCTTC.

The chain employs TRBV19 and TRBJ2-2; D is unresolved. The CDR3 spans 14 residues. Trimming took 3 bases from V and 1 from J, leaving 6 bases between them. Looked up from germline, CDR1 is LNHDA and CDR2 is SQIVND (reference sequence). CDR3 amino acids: CASSIGVNTGELFF. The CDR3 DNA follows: TGTGCCAGTAGTATTGGGGTGAACACCGGGGAGCTGTTTTTT. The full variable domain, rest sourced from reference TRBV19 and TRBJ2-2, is DGGITQSPKYLFRKEGQNVTLSCEQNLNHDAMYWYRQDPGQGLRLIYYSQIVNDFQKGDIAEGYSVSREKKESFPLTVTSAQKNPTAFYLCASSIGVNTGELFFGEGSRLTVL.

The CDR3 DNA follows: TGTGCCACCAGTGATAAGGGGTACGAGCAGTACTTC. Translation: CATSDKGYEQYF. The chain carries TRBV24-1 and TRBJ2-7, with a tentative D call TRBD1 (5 bases). V was pared by 3 bases and J by 4 bases, with 6 bases between. The V gene's germline CDR1 is KGHDR and CDR2 SFDVKD. This CDR3 contains 12 residues.

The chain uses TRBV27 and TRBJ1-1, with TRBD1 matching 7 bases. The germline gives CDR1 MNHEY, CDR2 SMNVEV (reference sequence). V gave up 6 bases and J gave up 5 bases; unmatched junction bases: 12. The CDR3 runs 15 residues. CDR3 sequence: CASRRGADRATEAFF. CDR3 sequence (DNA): TGTGCCAGCAGGCGTGGGGCCGACAGGGCTACTGAAGCTTTCTTT.

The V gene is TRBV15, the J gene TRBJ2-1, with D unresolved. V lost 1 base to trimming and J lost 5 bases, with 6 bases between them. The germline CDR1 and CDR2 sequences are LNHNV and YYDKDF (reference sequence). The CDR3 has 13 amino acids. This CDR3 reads CATSRVGNNEQFF. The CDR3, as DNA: TGTGCCACCAGCAGAGTGGGTAACAATGAGCAGTTCTTC.

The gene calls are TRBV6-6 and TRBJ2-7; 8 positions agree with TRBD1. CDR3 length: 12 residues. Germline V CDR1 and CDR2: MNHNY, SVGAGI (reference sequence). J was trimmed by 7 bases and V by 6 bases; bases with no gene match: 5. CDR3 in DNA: TGTGCCAGCAGGCCCACAGGGGGAGAGCAGTACTTC. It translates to CASRPTGGEQYF.

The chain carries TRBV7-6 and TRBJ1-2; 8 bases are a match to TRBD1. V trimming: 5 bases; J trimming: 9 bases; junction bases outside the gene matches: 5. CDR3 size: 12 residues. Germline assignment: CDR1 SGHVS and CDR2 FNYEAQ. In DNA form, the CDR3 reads TGTGCCAGCAGCGAATACAGGGGGAGCTACACCTTC. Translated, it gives CASSEYRGSYTF.

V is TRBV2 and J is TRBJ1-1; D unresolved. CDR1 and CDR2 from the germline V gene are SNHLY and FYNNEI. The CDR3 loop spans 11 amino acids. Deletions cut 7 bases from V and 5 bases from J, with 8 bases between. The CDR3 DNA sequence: TGTGCCAGCACCAAGGTTACTGAAGCTTTCTTT. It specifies CASTKVTEAFF.

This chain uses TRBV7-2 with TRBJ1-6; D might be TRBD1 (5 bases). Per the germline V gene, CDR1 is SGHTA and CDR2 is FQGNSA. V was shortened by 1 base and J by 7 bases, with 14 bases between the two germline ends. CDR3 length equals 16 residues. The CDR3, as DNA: TGTGCCAGCAGCTTAGGGGCCCAGGGTGGGAATTCACCCCTCCACTTT. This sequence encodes CASSLGAQGGNSPLHF.

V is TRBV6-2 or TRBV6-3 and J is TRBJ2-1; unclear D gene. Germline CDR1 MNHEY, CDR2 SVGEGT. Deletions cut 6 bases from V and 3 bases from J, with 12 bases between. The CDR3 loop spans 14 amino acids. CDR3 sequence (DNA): TGTGCCAGCAGCTCCGCCGAGGTCTACAATGAGCAGTTCTTC. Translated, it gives CASSSAEVYNEQFF.

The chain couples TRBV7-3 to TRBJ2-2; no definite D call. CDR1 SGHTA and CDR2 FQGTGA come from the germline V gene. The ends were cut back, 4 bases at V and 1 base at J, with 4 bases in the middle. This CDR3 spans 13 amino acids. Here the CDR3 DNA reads TGTGCCAGCAGCTCAGGGAACACCGGGGAGCTGTTTTTT. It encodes CASSSGNTGELFF.

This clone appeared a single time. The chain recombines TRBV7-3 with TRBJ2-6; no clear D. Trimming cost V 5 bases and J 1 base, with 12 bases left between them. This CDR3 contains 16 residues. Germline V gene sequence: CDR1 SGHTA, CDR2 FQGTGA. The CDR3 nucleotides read TGTGCCAGCAGCCCTTCATCAGGATCTGGGGCCAACGTCCTGACTTTC. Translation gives CASSPSSGSGANVLTF.

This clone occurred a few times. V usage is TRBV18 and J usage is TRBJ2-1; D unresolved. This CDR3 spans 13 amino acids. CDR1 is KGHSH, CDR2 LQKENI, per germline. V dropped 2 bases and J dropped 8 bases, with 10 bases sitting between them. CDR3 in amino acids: CASSPAVGDEQFF. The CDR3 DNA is TGTGCCAGCTCACCAGCAGTTGGGGATGAGCAGTTCTTC.

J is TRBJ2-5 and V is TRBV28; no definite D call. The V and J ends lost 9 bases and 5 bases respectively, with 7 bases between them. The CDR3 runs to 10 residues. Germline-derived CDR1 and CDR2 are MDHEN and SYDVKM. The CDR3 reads CASGWETQYF. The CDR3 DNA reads TGTGCCAGTGGTTGGGAGACCCAGTACTTC.

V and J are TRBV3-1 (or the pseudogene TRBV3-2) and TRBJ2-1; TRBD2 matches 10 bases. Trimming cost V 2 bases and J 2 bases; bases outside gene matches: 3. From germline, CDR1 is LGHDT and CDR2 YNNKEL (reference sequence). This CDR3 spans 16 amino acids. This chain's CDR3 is CASSQSSGSPYNEQFF. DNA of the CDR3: TGTGCCAGCAGCCAATCTAGCGGGAGCCCCTACAATGAGCAGTTCTTC.